This T cell receptor (beta chain) was sequenced in a study of T cells in Graves' hyperthyroidism and ophthalmopathy. Amplified regions were TCR beta CDR3 sequences from RNA transcripts. The study used the HTBI primer set for a first-round RT-PCR of the TCR CDR3. TCRdb independently ran MiXCR on the multiplex PCR reads; one entry per CDR3 protein. The sample has 550,000 to 600,000 distinct CDR3 sequences; around 42% are singletons. Clinical symptoms, serum thyroxine, TRAb, thyroid ultrasound and orbital computed tomography informed diagnoses. This clonotype occurred a few times. Its antigen remains unidentified. General study results and limits: Blood shared most expanded thyroid clonotypes above 0.001. Model output signaled ophthalmopathy a median approximately six months ahead of onset. Ophthalmopathy was separated from stable hyperthyroidism by a 13 V-J model.

Source material: peripheral blood or thyroid tissue (not recorded which). This sequence originates from an adult woman with Graves' disease, either hyperthyroidism or ophthalmopathy (not recorded which).

The chain's CDR3 is CASTQTGGMNTEAFF. The CDR3 region has the DNA TGTGCCAGCACCCAAACAGGGGGAATGAACACTGAAGCTTTCTTT. The J gene is TRBJ1-1, the V gene TRBV6-5, with TRBD1 matching 8 bases. The V and J ends lost 7 bases and 0 bases, in that order; junction bases with no gene match: 7. The CDR3 is 15 residues long. Germline V gene lookup returns CDR1 MNHEY and CDR2 SVGAGI.